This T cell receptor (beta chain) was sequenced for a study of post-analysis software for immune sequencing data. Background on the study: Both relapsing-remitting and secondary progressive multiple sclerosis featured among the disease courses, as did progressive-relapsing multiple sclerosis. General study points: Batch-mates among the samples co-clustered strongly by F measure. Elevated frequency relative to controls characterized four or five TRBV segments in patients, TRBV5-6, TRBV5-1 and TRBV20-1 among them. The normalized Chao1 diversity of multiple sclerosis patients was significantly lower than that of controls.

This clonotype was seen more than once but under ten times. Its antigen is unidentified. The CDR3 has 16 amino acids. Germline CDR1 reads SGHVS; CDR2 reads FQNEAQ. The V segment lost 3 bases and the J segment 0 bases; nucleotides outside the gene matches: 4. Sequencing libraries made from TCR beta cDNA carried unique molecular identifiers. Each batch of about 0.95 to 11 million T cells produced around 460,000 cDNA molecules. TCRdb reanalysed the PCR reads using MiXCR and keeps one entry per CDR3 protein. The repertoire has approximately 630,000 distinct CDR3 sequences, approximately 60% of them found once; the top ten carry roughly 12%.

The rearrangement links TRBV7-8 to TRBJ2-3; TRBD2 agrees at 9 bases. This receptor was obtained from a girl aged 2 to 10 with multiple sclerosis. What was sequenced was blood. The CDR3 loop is CASSFPGTSSTDTQYF. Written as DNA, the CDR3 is TGTGCCAGCAGCTTCCCCGGGACTAGCAGCACAGATACGCAGTATTTT.